The clone carrying this T cell receptor beta chain came up many times. Its antigen is unidentified. The V gene's germline CDR1 is DFQATT and CDR2 SNEGSKA (reference sequence). V lost 5 bases to trimming and J lost 1 base, with 6 bases between them. The CDR3 has 12 residues. The sample belongs to a study of regulatory T cells in long-lasting Graves disease. HTBI primers from iRepertoire and Arm-PCR of CDR3 regions yielded the TCR beta libraries. One entry per CDR3 protein results from TCRdb running MiXCR on the multiplex PCR reads. There are about 440,000 distinct CDR3 sequences in the sample; about 16% occur only once, and over 15% lies in the top ten. Time point meaning: newly diagnosed GD, antithyroid drugs for less than 3 months. RNA from PBMCs was the source of the TCR library. Roughly 9 milliliters of peripheral blood went into EDTA tubes. The study, taken as a whole, reports: Examination was confined to peripheral blood, excluding thyroid tissue. For persistent Graves' patients, TCR diversity was lower than for newly diagnosed ones.

These data also featured in a second study, about T cells in Graves' hyperthyroidism and ophthalmopathy. That work adds: Patients were excluded for uncontrolled infection, other autoimmune disease, pregnancy or lactation.

The J gene is TRBJ2-1, the V gene TRBV20-1, with no clear D. This specimen consisted of peripheral blood mononuclear cells (PBMCs), obtained at new diagnosis, from a patient treated with antithyroid drugs. The clonotype was recovered from a woman aged 30 to 39 with Graves disease. CDR3 coding DNA: TGCAGTGCTCTACAGTCCTACAATGAGCAGTTCTTC. Its protein is CSALQSYNEQFF.